A single sample is the source of the 30 T cell receptor beta chains below, sequenced in a study of graft-versus-host responses after intestinal transplantation. Profiling relied on immunoSEQ multiplex PCR, and the TCRdb table lists in-frame clones only, not all of them. The data contain tens of thousands of clones, 90% of them singletons. These receptors' antigens are unknown. This material consisted of unstimulated CD4+ T cells sorted from spleen or lymph node cells, taken before intestinal transplant. The receptors were sampled from a human donor who received an intestinal transplant.

The chain is built from TRBV29-1 and TRBJ1-2; perhaps TRBD1 as D (5 bases). The CDR3 extends over 12 amino acids. Germline assignment: CDR1 SQVTM and CDR2 ANQGSEA. The V end lost 3 bases, the J end lost 0 bases, and 5 bases lay between the germline ends. The CDR3 nucleotides are TGCAGCGTTGAGACAGCTAACTATGGCTACACCTTC. Encoded protein: CSVETANYGYTF.

J is TRBJ2-1 and V is TRBV7-8; the D is unclear. The CDR3 extends over 14 amino acids. The V end was cut by 0 bases, the J end by 12 bases, with 15 bases between. Germline loops: CDR1 SGHVS, CDR2 FQNEAQ. In DNA, the CDR3 is TGTGCCAGCAGCTTAGCGCAGATAACTAATCGGCAGTTCTTC. Protein: CASSLAQITNRQFF.

A single count supports this clone. The chain couples TRBV5-1 to TRBJ2-7; TRBD1 matches at 7 bases. The germline CDR1 and CDR2 sequences are SGHRS and YFSETQ. The CDR3 is 14 residues long. The trim removed 1 base at V and 5 bases at J, leaving 6 bases unmatched. The CDR3 is CASSLRGLGNEQYF. The CDR3, as DNA: TGCGCCAGCAGCTTGAGGGGGCTGGGGAACGAGCAGTACTTC.

The genes are TRBV10-3 and TRBJ2-5; tentatively, D is TRBD2 (6 bases). The germline V gene encodes CDR1 ENHRY and CDR2 SYGVKD. The CDR3 has 12 amino acids. Trimming took 8 bases from V and 5 from J, leaving 12 bases between them. CDR3 in amino acids: CAIAGGGETQYF. CDR3 coding DNA: TGTGCCATCGCCGGGGGTGGTGAGACCCAGTACTTC.

This sequence joins TRBV27 and TRBJ2-1; 8 nucleotides align to TRBD2. V was clipped by 4 bases and J by 8 bases; unmatched bases: 10. The CDR3 contains 15 residues. Germline V CDR1 and CDR2: MNHEY, SMNVEV (reference sequence). The CDR3 nucleotides read TGTGCCAGCAGTTCCGGGGGGGGTAGGGGCGATGAGCAGTTCTTC. Encoded protein: CASSSGGGRGDEQFF.

This clone appeared once. The rearrangement joins TRBV7-9 to TRBJ2-2, with D perhaps TRBD2 (5 bases). This CDR3 is built from 14 residues. Trimming stripped 11 bases from V and 0 bases from J, with 13 bases between. Per germline, CDR1 SEHNR and CDR2 FQNEAQ (reference sequence). CDR3: CAAPGGPNTGELFF. For the CDR3, the DNA is TGTGCCGCTCCCGGAGGACCGAACACCGGGGAGCTGTTTTTT.

V usage is TRBV5-1 and J usage is TRBJ1-1, with a tentative D call TRBD1 (6 bases). CDR1 is SGHRS and CDR2 is YFSETQ in the germline V gene. Trimming cost V 4 bases and J 3 bases, with 13 bases left between them. CDR3 length equals 14 residues. The CDR3 loop is CASSPGGGDTEAFF. The CDR3 DNA is TGCGCCAGCAGCCCCGGAGGGGGGGACACTGAAGCTTTCTTT.

The chain joins TRBV6-1 to TRBJ1-5, with 7 bases matching TRBD1. V dropped 8 bases and J dropped 5; count of bases not matched to a gene: 6. CDR3 size: 13 residues. Germline loops: CDR1 MNHNS, CDR2 SASEGT. CDR3 DNA: TGTGCCAGCGCGACAGGGCCCGATCAGCCCCAGCATTTT. Protein product: CASATGPDQPQHF.

The rearrangement uses TRBV7-3 and TRBJ1-1; D is ambiguous. Trimming removed 2 bases at V and 1 base at J, with 8 bases between. The V gene's germline CDR1 is SGHTA and CDR2 FQGTGA. The CDR3 consists of 14 residues. The CDR3 sequence: CASSLEATNTEAFF. The CDR3 nucleotides are TGTGCCAGCAGCTTAGAAGCCACGAACACTGAAGCTTTCTTT.

This chain uses TRBV19 with TRBJ1-5; TRBD1 matches 7 bases. The CDR3 is 14 amino acids. Trimming took 4 bases from V and 6 from J; bases not matched to a gene: 6. The germline gives CDR1 LNHDA, CDR2 SQIVND (reference sequence). This chain's CDR3 is CASSSRQGGQPQHF. For the CDR3, the DNA is TGTGCCAGTAGTAGTAGGCAGGGGGGTCAGCCCCAGCATTTT. Supplemented by reference TRBV19 and TRBJ1-5, the full variable domain reads DGGITQSPKYLFRKEGQNVTLSCEQNLNHDAMYWYRQDPGQGLRLIYYSQIVNDFQKGDIAEGYSVSREKKESFPLTVTSAQKNPTAFYLCASSSRQGGQPQHFGDGTRLSIL.

J is TRBJ2-3 and V is TRBV20-1, with D unresolved. V lost 6 bases and J 5 bases, leaving 9 bases between the germline ends. Looked up from germline, CDR1 is DFQATT and CDR2 is SNEGSKA (reference sequence). The CDR3 is made up of 11 amino acids. CDR3 loop: CSASILDTQYF. CDR3 bases: TGCAGTGCGTCTATCTTAGATACGCAGTATTTT.

The rearrangement links TRBV2 to TRBJ1-6; unclear D gene. This CDR3 contains 18 residues. Germline-derived CDR1 and CDR2 are SNHLY and FYNNEI. V was shortened by 4 bases and J by 7 bases, with 23 bases between the two germline ends. This chain's CDR3 is CASSAIPLSQAKNSPLHF. The CDR3 nucleotides read TGTGCCAGCAGTGCTATCCCCCTCTCCCAGGCGAAAAATTCACCCCTCCACTTT.

The chain combines TRBV5-1 with TRBJ1-1; possibly TRBD1 for D (5 bases). Germline-derived CDR1 and CDR2 are SGHRS and YFSETQ. The CDR3 has 15 residues. The V end was cut by 5 bases, the J end by 2 bases, with 16 bases between. CDR3 sequence reads: CASRREWGVNTEAFF. The CDR3 DNA sequence: TGCGCCAGCAGAAGGGAATGGGGGGTAAACACTGAAGCTTTCTTT. The full variable domain, in which reference TRBV5-1 and TRBJ1-1 provide the parts outside the CDR3, is KAGVTQTPRYLIKTRGQQVTLSCSPISGHRSVSWYQQTPGQGLQFLFEYFSETQRNKGNFPGRFSGRQFSNSRSEMNVSTLELGDSALYLCASRREWGVNTEAFFGQGTRLTVV.

The chain couples TRBV11-1 to TRBJ2-3, with 8 bases aligning to TRBD2. The CDR3 contains 16 residues. The germline V gene has CDR1 SGHAT and CDR2 FQDESV (reference sequence). Trimming at V came to 5 bases and at J to 0 bases, leaving 7 bases not matched to a gene. CDR3 sequence reads: CASSPIAGTSTDTQYF. CDR3 nucleotide sequence: TGTGCCAGCAGCCCAATAGCGGGGACCAGCACAGATACGCAGTATTTT.

The rearrangement links TRBV19 to TRBJ1-2; no clear D. The CDR3 consists of 16 residues. V was pared by 3 bases and J by 4 bases, with 18 bases between. Germline V gene lookup returns CDR1 LNHDA and CDR2 SQIVND (reference sequence). The CDR3, as DNA: TGTGCCAGTAGTATCGCGGGCCAACCTGGAGGCTATGGCTACACCTTC. As protein: CASSIAGQPGGYGYTF.

The chain combines TRBV29-1 with TRBJ2-2; 9 positions match TRBD1. The ends lost 2 bases at V and 7 bases at J; junction bases unmatched: 5. Germline lookup yields CDR1 SQVTM and CDR2 ANQGSEA. This CDR3 contains 14 residues. CDR3 protein: CSVEWGQGVGELFF. The DNA for the CDR3 is TGCAGCGTTGAATGGGGACAGGGCGTCGGGGAGCTGTTTTTT.

The rearrangement links TRBV7-2 to TRBJ2-7; TRBD2 matches at 16 bases. Germline lookup yields CDR1 SGHTA and CDR2 FQGNSA. There are 18 residues in the CDR3. V was pared by 1 base and J by 1 base, with 4 bases of the junction left unmatched. The chain's CDR3 is CASSLGGLAGGTSYEQYF. As DNA, the CDR3 is TGTGCCAGCAGCTTAGGGGGACTAGCGGGGGGGACGTCCTACGAGCAGTACTTC.

Written as DNA, the CDR3 is TGCGCCAGCAGCTTGGATACCCCCTATCCCGTCCAGCAGTACTTC. Amino acids: CASSLDTPYPVQQYF. The rearrangement links TRBV5-1 to TRBJ2-7; D is undetermined. Germline CDR1 and CDR2: SGHRS and YFSETQ. This CDR3 has 15 residues. The V and J ends lost 0 bases and 8 bases respectively, with 18 bases between them.

This rearrangement joins TRBV10-2 to TRBJ1-1, with TRBD1 matching over 10 bases. Trimming took 3 bases from V and 8 from J; bases not matched to a gene: 6. CDR1 is WSHSY, CDR2 SAAADI, per germline. The length of the CDR3 is 14 residues. The DNA for the CDR3 is TGCGCCAGCAGTGATGACAGGGGGCGGGTGGAAGCTTTCTTT. Its translation is CASSDDRGRVEAFF.

J is TRBJ1-2 and V is TRBV5-8; D is perhaps TRBD1 (5 bases). Trimming left V 2 bases short and J 4 bases short, with 18 bases between. The length of the CDR3 is 16 residues. Germline-derived CDR1 and CDR2 are SGHTS and YDEGEE. CDR3 residues: CASSLPRTGGSYGYTF. The CDR3 bases are TGTGCCAGCAGCTTACCTCGGACGGGGGGTAGCTATGGCTACACCTTC.

This clone was counted a single time. The chain uses TRBV6-5 and TRBJ2-1; D uncertain. Germline CDR1 reads MNHEY; CDR2 reads SVGAGI. This CDR3 is built from 13 residues. V lost 2 bases and J lost 9, with 11 bases in between. The CDR3 DNA follows: TGTGCCAGCAGTTACCTCCATCTATCTGAGCAGTTCTTC. Translation: CASSYLHLSEQFF.

This chain connects TRBV9 to TRBJ1-3, with D perhaps TRBD1 (6 bases). The V end was cut by 4 bases, the J end by 0 bases, with 14 bases between. Germline lookup yields CDR1 SGDLS and CDR2 YYNGEE. The length of the CDR3 is 16 residues. The CDR3 coding sequence is TGTGCCAGCAGCTCCGGGACACCGCACTCTGGAAACACCATATATTTT. Its translation: CASSSGTPHSGNTIYF.

The chain recombines TRBV18 with TRBJ2-2; D perhaps matches TRBD1 (5 bases). Trimming left V 3 bases short and J 1 base short, with 6 bases between. CDR3 length: 14 residues. Germline loops: CDR1 KGHSH, CDR2 LQKENI. CDR3 sequence: CASSPGLNTGELFF. The CDR3 DNA reads TGTGCCAGCTCACCGGGGCTGAACACCGGGGAGCTGTTTTTT.

The count of this clone is one. V usage is TRBV7-2 and J usage is TRBJ2-4; the D gene is possibly TRBD1 (5 bases). Trimming took 5 bases from V and 4 from J, leaving 15 bases between them. CDR3 size: 15 residues. The germline V gene encodes CDR1 SGHTA and CDR2 FQGNSA. The CDR3 bases are TGTGCCAGCAGCCCGCTCAGGGTCGGTAAAAACATTCAGTACTTC. It specifies CASSPLRVGKNIQYF.

This clone was recorded only once. V and J are TRBV19 and TRBJ2-7; tentatively, D is TRBD2 (5 bases). With 4 bases removed from V and 1 base from J, the gap between germline ends came to 17 bases. This CDR3 has 16 residues. The germline V gene has CDR1 LNHDA and CDR2 SQIVND (reference sequence). CDR3 loop: CASSRRRQPLSYEQYF. For the CDR3, the DNA is TGTGCCAGTAGTAGGAGGAGGCAGCCCCTATCCTACGAGCAGTACTTC.

The V and J genes are TRBV6-1 and TRBJ2-1; a weak D match, TRBD1 (6 bases). The CDR3 loop spans 12 amino acids. V lost 6 bases and J 9 bases, leaving 12 bases between the germline ends. Germline CDR1 MNHNS, CDR2 SASEGT. For the CDR3, the DNA is TGTGCCAGCAGGTCTATAGGGGGTGAGCAGTTCTTC. Encoded protein: CASRSIGGEQFF.

The CDR3 sequence: CASSHPSLVNEKLFF. The CDR3 DNA is TGTGCCAGCAGTCACCCCAGTTTGGTTAATGAAAAACTGTTTTTT. This rearrangement joins TRBV6-6 to TRBJ1-4; D not certain. The CDR3 has 15 amino acids. V was cut by 5 bases and J by 4 bases, with 14 bases left in between. Germline CDR1 is MNHNY and CDR2 is SVGAGI (reference sequence).

This clone was seen more than once but under ten times. V and J are TRBV13 and TRBJ1-6, with no clear D. V was cut by 1 base and J by 11 bases, with 9 bases left in between. The CDR3 extends over 13 amino acids. Looked up from germline, CDR1 is PRHDT and CDR2 is FYEKMQ (reference sequence). For the CDR3, the DNA is TGTGCCAGCAGCTTAGATCTCGGTACACCCCTCCACTTT. Its translation is CASSLDLGTPLHF.

The chain combines TRBV18 with TRBJ2-1; D perhaps matches TRBD2 (6 bases). CDR1 is KGHSH and CDR2 is LQKENI in the germline V gene. The CDR3 spans 15 residues. The germline V and J ends were trimmed by 6 bases and 5 bases, with 17 bases remaining between them. In DNA, the CDR3 is TGTGCCAGCTCCACAGGCGGGGTCGTCGACAATGAGCAGTTCTTC. As protein: CASSTGGVVDNEQFF.

V and J are TRBV6-4 and TRBJ2-2; perhaps TRBD1 as D (5 bases). This CDR3 is built from 14 residues. Trimming pared 5 bases from V and 5 bases from J, leaving 12 bases between. Germline CDR1 is MRHNA and CDR2 is SNTAGT. The CDR3, as DNA: TGTGCCAGCAGTCAAGACAGCTGGACCGGGGAGCTGTTTTTT. Translation: CASSQDSWTGELFF.